This T cell receptor (beta chain) derives from a study of cytomegalovirus exposure and HLA in healthy donors. Notes on the study in general: It was assumed in the presence/absence analyses that sequencing depth was roughly uniform across donors. Later, an analysis found that common viral pathogens appeared to be linked with several of the most significant clusters.

PCR amplification relied on 60 Vbeta primers (plus 13 Jbeta primers). Libraries were prepared by immunoSEQ multiplex PCR; TCRdb keeps only in-frame clonotypes and omits some of them. The sample has 150,000 to 250,000 clones, roughly four fifths seen once; the top ten hold under 2%. The CDR3 is 18 amino acids. Notes on this clone: Its antigen is still unknown.

This TCR was recovered from a man between 25 and 39 years old in good health and CMV-seronegative. The chain couples TRBV1 to TRBJ2-1; TRBD2, as called in the table, went unchecked against the DNA. TRBV1 is termed a pseudogene. The sequenced sample was PBMCs. CDR3 in amino acids: CTSSRLAGGPSSYNEQFF. The DNA of the CDR3 is TGCACCAGCAGCCGGCTAGCGGGAGGTCCCAGCTCCTACAATGAGCAGTTCTTC.